A selection of T cell receptor beta chains follows, all from one sample in a study of T-cell memory formation after mild COVID-19. TCRdb reprocessed the 5' RACE reads with MiXCR, giving one entry per CDR3 protein. Altogether approximately 340,000 distinct CDR3 sequences are present, approximately 15% being singletons, with the ten largest covering 20% to 25%. Source material: PBMCs or a T cell subset sorted from them (not recorded which). The receptors derive from a man aged 18 to 30 who had mild COVID-19 (a few samples of this study predate the infection). Cell type and time point are not known. The CDR3 runs from the conserved cysteine through the conserved F or W. The D gene is left open where the match is weak. The size of a clone is reported for some rows only, either as once, few or many, or as a class for expanded clones.

D gene,J gene,clone size,V gene,CDR3 protein,CDR3 DNA
-,TRBJ2-3,-,TRBV9,CASSVGPQGTSTDTQYF,TGTGCCAGCAGCGTAGGCCCCCAGGGGACTAGCACAGATACGCAGTATTTT
TRBD2,TRBJ2-5,-,TRBV9,CASNQAGGGETQYF,TGTGCCAGCAACCAAGCGGGGGGCGGAGAGACCCAGTACTTC
-,TRBJ1-1,-,TRBV4-1,CASRRGDGEAFF,TGCGCCAGCAGGAGGGGGGATGGTGAAGCTTTCTTT
TRBD1,TRBJ1-2,few,TRBV4-2,CASSLWDREGYTF,TGTGCCAGCAGCCTTTGGGACAGAGAAGGCTACACCTTC
-,TRBJ2-3,-,TRBV7-9,CASGAGFSDTQYF,TGTGCCTCCGGAGCAGGATTCTCAGATACGCAGTATTTT
TRBD1,TRBJ1-3,few,TRBV7-9,CASSRTGAGNTIYF,TGTGCCAGCAGCCGAACAGGGGCTGGAAACACCATATATTTT
-,TRBJ1-5,-,TRBV7-2,CASSSGQGGNQPQHF,TGTGCCAGCAGCTCGGGGCAGGGAGGAAATCAGCCCCAGCATTTT
-,TRBJ2-2,-,TRBV7-2,CASNPANTGELFF,TGTGCCAGCAACCCGGCGAACACCGGGGAGCTGTTTTTT
TRBD2,TRBJ2-3,-,TRBV4-1,CASSQVINGGAGLGTQYF,TGCGCCAGCAGCCAAGTGATCAACGGGGGGGCTGGGTTAGGCACGCAGTATTTT
-,TRBJ2-5,-,TRBV7-8,CATLWRGPVGAQYF,TGTGCCACTCTCTGGCGGGGGCCGGTTGGGGCCCAGTACTTC
-,TRBJ2-1,few,TRBV5-1,CASSGAGAGDEQFF,TGCGCCAGCAGCGGGGCGGGGGCCGGGGATGAGCAGTTCTTC
TRBD1,TRBJ1-5,-,TRBV2,CASRDRDSNQPQHF,TGTGCCTCCCGGGACAGGGATAGCAATCAGCCCCAGCATTTT
TRBD2,TRBJ2-1,-,TRBV20-1,CSAPPAGVTNEQFF,TGCAGTGCCCCTCCAGCGGGGGTTACGAATGAGCAGTTCTTC
TRBD2,TRBJ2-3,-,TRBV5-1,CASSLAPGTSDTDTQYF,TGCGCCAGCAGCTTGGCCCCCGGGACTAGCGACACAGATACGCAGTATTTT
TRBD1,TRBJ2-2,few,TRBV20-1,CSVTGFFDRAIYDTGELFF,TGCAGTGTGACAGGGTTTTTCGACAGAGCTATATACGACACCGGGGAGCTGTTTTTT
-,TRBJ1-2,-,TRBV6-4,CASSGTSGGYTF,TGTGCCAGCAGTGGTACCAGCGGGGGCTACACCTTC